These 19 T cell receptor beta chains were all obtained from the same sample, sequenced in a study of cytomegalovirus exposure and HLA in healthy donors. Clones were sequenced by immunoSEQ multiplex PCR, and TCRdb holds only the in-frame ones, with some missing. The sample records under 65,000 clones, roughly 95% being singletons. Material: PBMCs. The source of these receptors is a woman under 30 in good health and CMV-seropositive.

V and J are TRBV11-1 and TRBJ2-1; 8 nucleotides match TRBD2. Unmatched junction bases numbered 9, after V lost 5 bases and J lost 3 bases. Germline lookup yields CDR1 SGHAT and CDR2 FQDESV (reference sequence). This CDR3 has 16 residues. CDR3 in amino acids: CASSATTSGGYNEQFF. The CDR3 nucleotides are TGTGCCAGCAGCGCGACTACTAGCGGAGGCTACAATGAGCAGTTCTTC.

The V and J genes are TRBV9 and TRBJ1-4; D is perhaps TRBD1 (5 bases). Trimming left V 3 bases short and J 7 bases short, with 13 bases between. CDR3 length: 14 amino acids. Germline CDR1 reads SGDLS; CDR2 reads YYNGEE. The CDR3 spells CASSARGGGEKLFF. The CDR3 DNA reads TGTGCCAGCAGCGCCCGGGGGGGTGGTGAAAAACTGTTTTTT.

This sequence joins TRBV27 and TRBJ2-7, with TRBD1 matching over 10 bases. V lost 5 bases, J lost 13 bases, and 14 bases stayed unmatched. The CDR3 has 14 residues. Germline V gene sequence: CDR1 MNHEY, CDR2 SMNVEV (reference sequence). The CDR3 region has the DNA TGTGCCAGCAGTCCCCTGGGACAGGGGCCCCGTTCCTACTTC. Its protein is CASSPLGQGPRSYF.

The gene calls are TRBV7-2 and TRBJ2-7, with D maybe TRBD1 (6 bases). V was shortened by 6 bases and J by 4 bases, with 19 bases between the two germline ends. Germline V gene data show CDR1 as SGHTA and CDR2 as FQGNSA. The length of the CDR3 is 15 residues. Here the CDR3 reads CASSSDTRGAYEQYF. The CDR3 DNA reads TGTGCCAGCAGTTCCGACACCAGGGGCGCGTACGAGCAGTACTTC.

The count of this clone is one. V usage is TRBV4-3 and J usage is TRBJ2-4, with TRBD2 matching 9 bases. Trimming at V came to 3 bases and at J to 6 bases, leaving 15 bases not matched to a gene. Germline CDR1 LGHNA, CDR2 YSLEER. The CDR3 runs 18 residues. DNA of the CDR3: TGCGCCAGCAGCCAGGGTGTATCTGAACCTAGCGGGGTAAACATTCAGTACTTC. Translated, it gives CASSQGVSEPSGVNIQYF.

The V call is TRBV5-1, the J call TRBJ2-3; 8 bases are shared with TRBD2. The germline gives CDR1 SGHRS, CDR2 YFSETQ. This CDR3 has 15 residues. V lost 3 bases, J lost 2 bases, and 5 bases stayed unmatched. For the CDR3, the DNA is TGCGCCAGCAGCTCGGGGGGGGCGGACACAGATACGCAGTATTTT. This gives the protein CASSSGGADTDTQYF.

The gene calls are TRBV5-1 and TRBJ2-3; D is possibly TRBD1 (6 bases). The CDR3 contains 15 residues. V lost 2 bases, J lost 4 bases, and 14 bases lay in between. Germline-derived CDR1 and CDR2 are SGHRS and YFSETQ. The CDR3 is CASSFWTAAADTQYF. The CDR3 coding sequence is TGCGCCAGCAGCTTTTGGACAGCAGCGGCAGATACGCAGTATTTT.

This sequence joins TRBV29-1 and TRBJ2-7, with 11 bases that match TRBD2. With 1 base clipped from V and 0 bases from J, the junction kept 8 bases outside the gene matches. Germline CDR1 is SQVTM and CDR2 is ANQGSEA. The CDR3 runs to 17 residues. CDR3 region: CSVEVESSGRTSYEQYF. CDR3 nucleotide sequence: TGCAGCGTTGAAGTCGAGTCTAGCGGGAGGACCTCCTACGAGCAGTACTTC.

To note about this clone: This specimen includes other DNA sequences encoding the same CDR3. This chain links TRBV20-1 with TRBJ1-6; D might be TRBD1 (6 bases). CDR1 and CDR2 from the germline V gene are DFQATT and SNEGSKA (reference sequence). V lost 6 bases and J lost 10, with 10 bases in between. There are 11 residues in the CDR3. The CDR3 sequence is CSARGGSPLHF. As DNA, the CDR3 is TGCAGTGCCAGGGGAGGGTCACCCCTCCACTTT.

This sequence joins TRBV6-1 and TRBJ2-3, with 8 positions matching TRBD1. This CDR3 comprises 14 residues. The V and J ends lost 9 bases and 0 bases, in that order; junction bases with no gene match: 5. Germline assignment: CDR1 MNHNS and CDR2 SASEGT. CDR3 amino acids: CASPQGASTDTQYF. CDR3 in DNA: TGTGCCAGTCCCCAGGGGGCGAGCACAGATACGCAGTATTTT.

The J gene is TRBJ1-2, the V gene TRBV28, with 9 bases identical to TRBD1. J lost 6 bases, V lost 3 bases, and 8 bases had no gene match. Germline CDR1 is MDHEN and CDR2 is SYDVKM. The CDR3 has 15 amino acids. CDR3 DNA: TGTGCCAGCAGTTTCCCTGGACAGGGGCAGGATGGCTACACCTTC. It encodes CASSFPGQGQDGYTF.

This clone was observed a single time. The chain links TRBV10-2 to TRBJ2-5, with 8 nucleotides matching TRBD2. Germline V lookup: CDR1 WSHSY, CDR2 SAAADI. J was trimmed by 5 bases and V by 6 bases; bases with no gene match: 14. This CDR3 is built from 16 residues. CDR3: CASSWGSGGRRETQYF. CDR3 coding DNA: TGCGCCAGCAGCTGGGGGTCGGGGGGGCGGAGGGAGACCCAGTACTTC.

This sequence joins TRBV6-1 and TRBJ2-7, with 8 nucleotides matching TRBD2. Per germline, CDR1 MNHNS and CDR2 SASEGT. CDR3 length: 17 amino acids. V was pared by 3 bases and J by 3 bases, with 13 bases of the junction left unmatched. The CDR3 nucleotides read TGTGCCAGCAGTGATCAACCCGGGACTAGAGGCTTCTACGAGCAGTACTTC. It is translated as CASSDQPGTRGFYEQYF.

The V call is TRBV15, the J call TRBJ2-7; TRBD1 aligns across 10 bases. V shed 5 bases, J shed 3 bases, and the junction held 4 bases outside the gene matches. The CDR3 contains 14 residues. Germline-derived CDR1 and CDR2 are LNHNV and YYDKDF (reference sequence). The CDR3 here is CATSGWDRGYEQYF. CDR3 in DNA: TGTGCCACCAGCGGATGGGACAGGGGCTACGAGCAGTACTTC.

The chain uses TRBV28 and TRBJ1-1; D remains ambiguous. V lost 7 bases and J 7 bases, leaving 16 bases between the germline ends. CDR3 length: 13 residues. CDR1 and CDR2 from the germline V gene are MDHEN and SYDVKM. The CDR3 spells CASNEYWRDEAFF. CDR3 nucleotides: TGTGCCAGCAATGAATACTGGAGGGATGAAGCTTTCTTT.

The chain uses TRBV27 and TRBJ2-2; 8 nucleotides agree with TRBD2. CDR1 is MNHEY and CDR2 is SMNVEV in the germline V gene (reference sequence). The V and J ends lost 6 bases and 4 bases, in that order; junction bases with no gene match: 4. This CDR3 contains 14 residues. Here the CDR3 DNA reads TGTGCCAGCAGGAAGCGGGAGCGCACCGGGGAGCTGTTTTTT. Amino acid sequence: CASRKRERTGELFF.

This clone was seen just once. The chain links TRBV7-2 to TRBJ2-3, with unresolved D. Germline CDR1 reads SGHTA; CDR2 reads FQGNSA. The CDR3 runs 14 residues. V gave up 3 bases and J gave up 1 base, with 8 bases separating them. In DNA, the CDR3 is TGTGCCAGCAGCTTTCGCCTAGGCACAGATACGCAGTATTTT. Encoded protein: CASSFRLGTDTQYF.

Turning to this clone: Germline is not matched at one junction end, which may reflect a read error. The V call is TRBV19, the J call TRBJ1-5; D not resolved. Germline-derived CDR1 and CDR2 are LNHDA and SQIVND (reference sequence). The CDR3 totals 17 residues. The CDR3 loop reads CASRIGRESYSNQPQHF. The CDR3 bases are TGTGCCAGTAGGATAGGACGGGAGAGCTATAGCAATCAGCCCCAGCATTTT.

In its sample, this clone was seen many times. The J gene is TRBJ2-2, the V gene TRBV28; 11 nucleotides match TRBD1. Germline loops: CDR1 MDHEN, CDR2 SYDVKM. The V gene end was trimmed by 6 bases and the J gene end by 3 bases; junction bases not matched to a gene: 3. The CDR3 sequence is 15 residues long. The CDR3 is CASSSGQGDTGELFF. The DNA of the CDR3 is TGTGCCAGCAGCTCGGGACAGGGGGACACCGGGGAGCTGTTTTTT. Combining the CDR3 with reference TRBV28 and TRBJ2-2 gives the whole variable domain DVKVTQSSRYLVKRTGEKVFLECVQDMDHENMFWYRQDPGLGLRLIYFSYDVKMKEKGDIPEGYSVSREKKERFSLILESASTNQTSMYLCASSSGQGDTGELFFGEGSRLTVL.